Listed below are T cell receptor beta chains from one sample, sequenced in a study of cytomegalovirus exposure and HLA in healthy donors. Profiling relied on immunoSEQ multiplex PCR, and the TCRdb table lists in-frame clones only, not all of them. The table for this sample gives around 140,000 clones. The sample consisted of PBMCs. The source of these receptors is a woman in her forties in good health and CMV-seronegative. CDR3s include the opening cysteine and the closing phenylalanine or tryptophan. Each record gives: D gene, J gene, V gene, CDR3 DNA, CDR3 protein. A D gene is named only where the DNA matches it firmly.

-	TRBJ2-3	TRBV6-4	TGTGCCAGCAGTACGGCGGGCACAGATACGCAGTATTTT	CASSTAGTDTQYF
-	TRBJ1-1	TRBV21-1	TGTGCCAGCAGCCGCCCGAGAGGGTGCCGGGAAAAGAGGACTGAAGCTTTCTTT	CASSRPRGCREKRTEAFF
TRBD2	TRBJ2-5	TRBV4-3	TGCGCCAGCAGCCAAGATCCGGGCGGGGGGCTCGGAGAGACCCAGTACTTC	CASSQDPGGGLGETQYF
TRBD2	TRBJ2-5	TRBV29-1	TGCAGCGCCGCCCGGGGGGAGGAGACCCAGTACTTC	CSAARGEETQYF
TRBD2	TRBJ2-1	TRBV20-1	TGCAGTGCTTATTGGAGCGGGGTGCAGTTCTTC	CSAYWSGVQFF
-	TRBJ1-2	TRBV28	TGTGCCAGCAGACGGGACACCAATTCAGGGGCCTATGGCTACACCTTC	CASRRDTNSGAYGYTF
TRBD2	TRBJ2-3	TRBV5-1	TGCGCCAGCACACCCGCTAGCGGTTTTACAGATACGCAGTATTTT	CASTPASGFTDTQYF
TRBD2	TRBJ2-1	TRBV28	TGTGCCAGCAGCGATGCAGGACTAGCGGGGGTAAATGAGCAGTTCTTC	CASSDAGLAGVNEQFF
-	TRBJ2-7	TRBV6-5	TGTGCCAGCAGCCTGGACAGGGAGGGCTACGAGCAGTACTTC	CASSLDREGYEQYF
-	TRBJ1-1	TRBV5-1	TGCGCCAGCAGCTTGACACAACCGAACACTGAAGCTTTCTTT	CASSLTQPNTEAFF
TRBD1	TRBJ1-6	TRBV10-3	TGTGCCATCAGTGAGAGGGGACAGGGGATCGGTAATTCACCCCTCCACTTT	CAISERGQGIGNSPLHF
-	TRBJ1-1	TRBV19	TGTGCCAGTAGTATAAATGGGGCCAACACTGAAGCTTTCTTT	CASSINGANTEAFF
-	TRBJ1-2	TRBV14	TGTGCCAGCAGCCAAGGTTCTCGCGGGGGGCGAGCTAACTATGGCTACACCTTC	CASSQGSRGGRANYGYTF
TRBD2	TRBJ2-7	TRBV5-1	TGCGCCAGCAGCCTTAGCGGGGGAAGGGACGAGCAGTACTTC	CASSLSGGRDEQYF
TRBD1	TRBJ1-2	TRBV19	TGTGCCAGTAGTAGCCAGGACAGGTTTGACTACACCTTC	CASSSQDRFDYTF
-	TRBJ1-5	TRBV29-1	TGCAGCGTTGTACAGAATAGCAATCAGCCCCAGCATTTT	CSVVQNSNQPQHF
-	TRBJ1-2	TRBV7-9	TGTGCCGGCTCTAGAGACTATGGCTACACCTTC	CAGSRDYGYTF
-	TRBJ2-2	TRBV19	TGTGCCAGTAGAGGGGGAAACACCGGGGAGCTGTTTTTT	CASRGGNTGELFF
-	TRBJ1-4	TRBV5-4	TGTGCCAGCAGCTTGGGGTTTCGGGGGAATGAAAAACTGTTTTTT	CASSLGFRGNEKLFF
-	TRBJ1-1	TRBV10-1	TGCGCCAGCAGTTACGGGGGGCGTAGGGAAGCTTTCTTT	CASSYGGRREAFF
-	TRBJ1-2	TRBV20-1	TGCAGTGCGGTAGGACAGTATGGCTACACCTTC	CSAVGQYGYTF
-	TRBJ2-2	TRBV9	TGTGCCAGCAGCGTTAATCAACAGACCACCGGGGAGCTGTTTTTT	CASSVNQQTTGELFF
TRBD1	TRBJ2-3	TRBV6-6	TGTGCCAGCAGTACTTGGACAGGGGGGAAGGATACGCAGTATTTT	CASSTWTGGKDTQYF
TRBD1	TRBJ1-1	TRBV28	TGTGCCAGCAGACGCTCCGGGACAGGGAAAGAAGCTTTCTTT	CASRRSGTGKEAFF
-	TRBJ1-6	TRBV7-9	TGTGCCAGCAGCTTAGAAGGCCGGACTTCCTCACCCCTCCACTTT	CASSLEGRTSSPLHF
-	TRBJ1-1	TRBV5-1	TGCGCCAGCAGCTTACAGGGTTCGTCTGAAGCTTTCTTT	CASSLQGSSEAFF
-	TRBJ2-7	TRBV6-1	TGTGCCAGCAGTGAAGCGGGGAGGACCGGGTCTTTCTCCTACGAGCAGTACTTC	CASSEAGRTGSFSYEQYF
-	TRBJ1-1	TRBV28	TGTGCCAGCAGTTTGGACATTGGAACTGAAGCTTTCTTT	CASSLDIGTEAFF
-	TRBJ2-7	TRBV27	TGTGCCAGCAGTTTTCGTACAGGGTCCAGCTCCTACGAGCAGTACTTC	CASSFRTGSSSYEQYF
-	TRBJ1-5	TRBV6-1	TGTGCCAGCAGCGTCCTTCCTGGGGCTCAGCCCCAGCATTTT	CASSVLPGAQPQHF
TRBD1	TRBJ1-1	TRBV19	TGTGCCAGTAGATTCGGGACAGTGAACACTGAAGCTTTCTTT	CASRFGTVNTEAFF